Given below is one TCR beta chain in context. This study enrolled people aged roughly 18 to 89 from about two dozen US geographic areas. As processed by the authors: Reference gene primer amplification gave nucleated cell count estimates. Some clones are missing from TCRdb's copy, which holds only in-frame ones; the method was immunoSEQ multiplex PCR. V and J calls and clone size follow that table, whereas D and trimming were derived from the DNA. The data contain around 220,000 clones, approximately 80% of them singletons. Trimming removed 8 bases from V and 12 bases from J, with 25 bases in between. The CDR3 sequence is 15 residues long. Germline values: CDR1 MDHEN, CDR2 SYDVKM. The data belong to a study of blood T cell repertoires in COVID-19.

The receptor was isolated from a woman aged 40 to 50 with acute COVID-19. The material sequenced was PBMCs or T cells enriched from blood (not recorded which). V usage is TRBV28 and J usage is TRBJ1-4; tentatively, D is TRBD1 (6 bases). CDR3: CASVPRGGLWDELFF. The DNA for the CDR3 is TGTGCCAGCGTCCCAAGGGGGGGGCTCTGGGACGAACTGTTTTTT.